This paragraph covers one TCR beta chain sequence. Its target is unknown. The CDR3 spans 16 residues. Germline assignment: CDR1 SGHNT and CDR2 YYREEE (reference sequence). Trimming at V came to 4 bases and at J to 3 bases, leaving 11 bases not matched to a gene. This entry comes from a study of regulatory T cells in long-lasting Graves disease. Study-wide findings and caveats: In persistent patients, shared public clonotypes (under 3,000) outnumbered those in new patients (approximately 880).

Time point indicated: newly diagnosed GD, antithyroid drugs for less than 3 months. Scientists built the TCR library using RNA that was extracted from PBMCs. Patients of an endocrinology department in Xi'an, China, were included. HTBI primers from iRepertoire and Arm-PCR of CDR3 regions yielded the TCR beta libraries. Per the original methods: In the combined samples, approximately 64 TRBV and 11 to 15 TRBJ segments were identified. TCRdb passed the multiplex PCR reads through MiXCR, listing each CDR3 protein once. What appears here as the V and J calls and clone size reflects TCRdb's work, not the paper's. This table holds hundreds of thousands of distinct CDR3 sequences, 9.5% to 15% found once. These data also featured in a second study, about T cells in Graves' hyperthyroidism and ophthalmopathy. That report adds: It was a median around seven months before onset that the model predicted ophthalmopathy.

The input for sequencing was peripheral blood mononuclear cells (PBMCs), taken at new diagnosis, from a patient treated with antithyroid drugs. This sequence was found in a woman aged 25 to 45 with Graves disease. V gene TRBV5-4 combines with J gene TRBJ2-3; TRBD2 matches at 7 bases. The CDR3 DNA follows: TGTGCCAGCAGCCACACGGCGGGAGAGGGGACAGATACGCAGTATTTT. Translating it yields CASSHTAGEGTDTQYF.